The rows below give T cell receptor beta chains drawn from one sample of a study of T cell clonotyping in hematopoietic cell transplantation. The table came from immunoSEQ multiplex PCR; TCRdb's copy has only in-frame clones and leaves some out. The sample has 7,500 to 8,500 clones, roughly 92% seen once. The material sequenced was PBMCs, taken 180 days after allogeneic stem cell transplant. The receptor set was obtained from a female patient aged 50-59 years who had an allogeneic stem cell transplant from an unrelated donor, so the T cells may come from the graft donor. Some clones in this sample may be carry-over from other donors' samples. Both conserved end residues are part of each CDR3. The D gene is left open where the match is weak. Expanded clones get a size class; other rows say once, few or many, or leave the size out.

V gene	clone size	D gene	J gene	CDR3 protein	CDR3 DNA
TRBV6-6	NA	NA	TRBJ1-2	CASSYNSGRNYGYTF	TGTGCCAGCAGTTACAACTCAGGGCGAAACTATGGCTACACCTTC
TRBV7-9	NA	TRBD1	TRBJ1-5	CASSLAGQSLNQPQHF	TGTGCCAGCAGCTTAGCGGGACAGTCACTCAATCAGCCCCAGCATTTT
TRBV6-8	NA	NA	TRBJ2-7	CASSQTDTHYEQYF	TGTGCCAGCAGTCAAACTGACACCCACTACGAGCAGTACTTC
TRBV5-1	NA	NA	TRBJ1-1	CASSLFPAQGAFF	TGCGCCAGCAGCTTGTTTCCGGCCCAGGGAGCTTTCTTT
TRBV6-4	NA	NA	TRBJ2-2	CASSGKNTGELFF	TGTGCCAGCAGCGGCAAGAACACCGGGGAGCTGTTTTTT
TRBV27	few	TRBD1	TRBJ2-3	CASRTGAVDTQYF	TGTGCCAGCAGGACAGGGGCGGTAGATACGCAGTATTTT
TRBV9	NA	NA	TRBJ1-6	CASSVVGGGGSPLHF	TGTGCCAGCAGCGTAGTGGGGGGCGGCGGATCACCCCTCCACTTT
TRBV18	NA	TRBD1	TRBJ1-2	CASSPPNPGQGAFGYTF	TGTGCCAGCTCACCACCTAATCCGGGACAGGGGGCGTTTGGCTACACCTTC
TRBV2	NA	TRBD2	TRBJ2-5	CASRRTSGGQETQYF	TGTGCCAGCAGGAGGACTAGCGGGGGCCAAGAGACCCAGTACTTC
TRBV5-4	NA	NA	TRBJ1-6	CASSLDTVGANNSPLHF	TGTGCCAGCAGCTTGGATACTGTCGGGGCTAATAATTCACCCCTCCACTTT
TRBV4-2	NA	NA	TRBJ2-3	CASSQDPHTDTQYF	TGTGCCAGCAGCCAAGATCCCCACACAGATACGCAGTATTTT
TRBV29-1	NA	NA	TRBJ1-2	CSVEEPVSGRHTF	TGCAGCGTTGAAGAACCCGTTTCGGGACGTCACACCTTC
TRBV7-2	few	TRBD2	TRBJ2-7	CASSLLAGTYEQYF	TGTGCCAGCAGCTTACTAGCGGGGACCTACGAGCAGTACTTC
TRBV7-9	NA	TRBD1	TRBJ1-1	CASSLAPGQGLTEAFF	TGTGCCAGCAGCTTAGCCCCCGGACAGGGGCTTACTGAAGCTTTCTTT
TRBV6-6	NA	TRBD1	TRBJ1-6	CASSFTTGGGVSPLHF	TGTGCCAGCAGTTTCACGACAGGGGGCGGTGTTTCACCCCTCCACTTT
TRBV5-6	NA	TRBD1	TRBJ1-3	CASNRGQGNTIYF	TGTGCCAGCAACCGGGGACAGGGAAACACCATATATTTT
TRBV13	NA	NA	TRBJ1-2	CASSAGTRRDYGYTF	TGTGCCAGCAGCGCCGGGACTCGGAGGGACTATGGCTACACCTTC
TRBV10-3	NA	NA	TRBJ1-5	CAISESLDQPQHF	TGTGCCATCAGTGAGTCTTTGGATCAGCCCCAGCATTTT
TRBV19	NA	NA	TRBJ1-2	CASSIGGHNYGYTF	TGTGCCAGTAGTATCGGGGGACATAACTATGGCTACACCTTC
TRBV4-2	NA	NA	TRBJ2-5	CASSQDPRGTQYF	TGTGCCAGCAGCCAAGATCCCCGAGGGACCCAGTACTTC